The next 2 T cell receptor beta chains were all read from a single sample in a study of T cells in localized non-small cell lung cancer (dated by TCRdb to the early 2020s). The library was generated by the immunoSEQ multiplex PCR assay. This is the immuneACCESS table as TCRdb keeps it, with only in-frame sequences that have V and J called. A part of the clones is gone; compared with another copy, unresolved V genes explain less than half, and the rest is unexplained. For this sample the table gives approximately 72,000 clones, of which almost 85% were detected only once. The ten largest clones take up roughly 14% of the sample. Sequenced here: peripheral blood, sampled before any cancer treatment. The receptors stem from an older female donor with stage I lung adenocarcinoma.

The gene calls are TRBV2 and TRBJ1-5, with 8 bases fitting TRBD1. The V gene's germline CDR1 is SNHLY and CDR2 FYNNEI. The CDR3 is made up of 13 amino acids. The V segment lost 11 bases and the J segment 5 bases; nucleotides outside the gene matches: 8. For the CDR3, the DNA is TGTGCCTCCCGGACAGGGAGAGATCAGCCCCAGCATTTT. This codes for CASRTGRDQPQHF.

The CDR3 DNA is TGTGCCTGGAGTATCGGGGGACAGGGGTCCCATGAGCAGTTCTTC. Protein product: CAWSIGGQGSHEQFF. The gene calls are TRBV30 and TRBJ2-1; 10 bases are shared with TRBD1. Trimming removed 2 bases from V and 8 bases from J; junction bases left unmatched: 9. The CDR3 loop spans 15 amino acids. Germline V gene data show CDR1 as GTSNPN and CDR2 as SVGIG (reference sequence). The complete variable domain, with remaining parts taken from reference TRBV30 and TRBJ2-1, reads SQTIHQWPATLVQPVGSPLSLECTVEGTSNPNLYWYRQAAGRGLQLLFYSVGIGQISSEVPQNLSASRPQDRQFILSSKKLLLSDSGFYLCAWSIGGQGSHEQFFGPGTRLTVL.